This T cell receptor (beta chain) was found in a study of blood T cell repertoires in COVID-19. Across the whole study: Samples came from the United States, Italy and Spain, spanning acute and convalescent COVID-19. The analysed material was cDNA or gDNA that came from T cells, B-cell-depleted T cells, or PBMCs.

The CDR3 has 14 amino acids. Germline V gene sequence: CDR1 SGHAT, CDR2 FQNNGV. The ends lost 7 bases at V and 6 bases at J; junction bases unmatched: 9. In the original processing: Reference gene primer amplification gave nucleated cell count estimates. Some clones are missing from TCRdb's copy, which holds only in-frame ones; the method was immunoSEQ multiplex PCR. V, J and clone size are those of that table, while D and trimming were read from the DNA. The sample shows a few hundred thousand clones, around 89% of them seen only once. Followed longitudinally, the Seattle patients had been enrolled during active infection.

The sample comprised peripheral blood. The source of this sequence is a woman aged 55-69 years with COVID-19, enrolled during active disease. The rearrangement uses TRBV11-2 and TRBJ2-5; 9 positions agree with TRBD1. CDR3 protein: CASTSQGARKTQYF. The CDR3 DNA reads TGTGCCAGCACTTCACAGGGGGCGCGGAAGACCCAGTACTTC. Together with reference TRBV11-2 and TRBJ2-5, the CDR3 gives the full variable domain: EAGVAQSPRYKIIEKRQSVAFWCNPISGHATLYWYQQILGQGPKLLIQFQNNGVVDDSQLPKDRFSAERLKGVDSTLKIQPAKLEDSAVYLCASTSQGARKTQYFGPGTRLLVL.